This TCR beta chain originates from a study of blood T cell repertoires in COVID-19. Study details: Some COVID-19 samples were acute and others convalescent; all came from the United States, Italy and Spain. From T cells, B-cell-depleted T cells, or PBMCs came the material, which was cDNA or gDNA.

The CDR3 is 14 amino acids. With V trimmed by 5 bases and J by 5 bases, 5 bases remained unmatched. Looked up from germline, CDR1 is LNHNV and CDR2 is YYDKDF (reference sequence). This clone has more than one count but fewer than ten. In the original analysis: Amplification with reference gene primers provided the estimates of nucleated cell counts. The method was immunoSEQ multiplex PCR; TCRdb's version includes in-frame clones alone and lacks a portion of them. For V, J and clone size, that table is used; D and trimming come from the DNA. The sample shows about 180,000 clones, roughly 85% of them seen only once.

Sample: peripheral blood. The chain combines TRBV15 with TRBJ2-2; TRBD2 agrees at 7 bases. The origin of this receptor is a woman aged 70-85 years with acute or convalescent COVID-19. This CDR3 is CATSLLAPTGELFF. In DNA form, the CDR3 reads TGTGCCACCAGCCTACTAGCGCCAACCGGGGAGCTGTTTTTT. The variable domain in full, with the rest retrieved from reference TRBV15 and TRBJ2-2, is DAMVIQNPRYQVTQFGKPVTLSCSQTLNHNVMYWYQQKSSQAPKLLFHYYDKDFNNEADTPDNFQSRRPNTSFCFLDIRSPGLGDTAMYLCATSLLAPTGELFFGEGSRLTVL.